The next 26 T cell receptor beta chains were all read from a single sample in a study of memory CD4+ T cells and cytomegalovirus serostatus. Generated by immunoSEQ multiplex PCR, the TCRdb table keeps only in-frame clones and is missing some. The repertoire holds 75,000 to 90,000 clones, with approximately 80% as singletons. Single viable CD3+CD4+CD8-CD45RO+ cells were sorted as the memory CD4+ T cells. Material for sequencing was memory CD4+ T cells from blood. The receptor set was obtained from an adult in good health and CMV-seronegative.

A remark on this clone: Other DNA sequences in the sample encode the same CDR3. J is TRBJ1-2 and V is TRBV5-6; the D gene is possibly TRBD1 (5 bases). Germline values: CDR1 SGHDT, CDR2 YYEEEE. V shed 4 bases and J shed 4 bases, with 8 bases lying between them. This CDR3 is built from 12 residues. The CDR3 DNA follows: TGTGCCAGCAGCGTCGGGGGCTATGGCTACACCTTC. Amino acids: CASSVGGYGYTF. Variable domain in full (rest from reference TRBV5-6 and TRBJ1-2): DAGVTQSPTHLIKTRGQQVTLRCSPKSGHDTVSWYQQALGQGPQFIFQYYEEEERQRGNFPDRFSGHQFPNYSSELNVNALLLGDSALYLCASSVGGYGYTFGSGTRLTVV.

CDR3 in DNA: TGTGCCTGGATGAAAGGGAAAGAGACCCAGTACTTC. This sequence encodes CAWMKGKETQYF. The chain recombines TRBV30 with TRBJ2-5; D gene uncertain. V was cut by 4 bases and J by 3 bases, with 9 bases left in between. The germline gives CDR1 GTSNPN, CDR2 SVGIG (reference sequence). This CDR3 is built from 12 residues.

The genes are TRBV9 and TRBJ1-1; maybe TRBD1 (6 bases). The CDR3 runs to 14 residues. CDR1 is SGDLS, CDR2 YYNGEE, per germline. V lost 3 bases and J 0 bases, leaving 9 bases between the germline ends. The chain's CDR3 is CASSATGMNTEAFF. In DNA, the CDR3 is TGTGCCAGCAGCGCAACAGGGATGAACACTGAAGCTTTCTTT.

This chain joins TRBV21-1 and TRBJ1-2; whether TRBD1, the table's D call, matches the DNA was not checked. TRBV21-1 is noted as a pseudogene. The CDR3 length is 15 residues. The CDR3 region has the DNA TGTGCCAGCAGCCCCCAGCGCCGGGACATCTATGGCTACACCTTC. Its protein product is CASSPQRRDIYGYTF.

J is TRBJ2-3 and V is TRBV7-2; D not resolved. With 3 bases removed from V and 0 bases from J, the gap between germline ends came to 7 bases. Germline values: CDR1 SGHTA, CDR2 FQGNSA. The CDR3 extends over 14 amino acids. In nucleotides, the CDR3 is TGTGCCAGCAGCTTCCACAGCAGCACAGATACGCAGTATTTT. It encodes CASSFHSSTDTQYF.

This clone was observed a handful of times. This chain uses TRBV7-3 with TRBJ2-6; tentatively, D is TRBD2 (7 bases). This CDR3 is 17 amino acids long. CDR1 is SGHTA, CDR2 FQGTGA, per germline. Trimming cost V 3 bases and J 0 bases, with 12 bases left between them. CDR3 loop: CASSLGGARSGANVLTF. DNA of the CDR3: TGTGCCAGCAGCTTGGGGGGGGCCCGCTCTGGGGCCAACGTCCTGACTTTC.

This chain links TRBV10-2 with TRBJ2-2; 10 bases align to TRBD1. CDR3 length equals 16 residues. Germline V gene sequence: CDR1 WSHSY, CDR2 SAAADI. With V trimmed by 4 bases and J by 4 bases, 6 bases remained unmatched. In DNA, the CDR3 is TGCGCCAGCAGTGGAGGAGGGGACAGGGGCACCGGGGAGCTGTTTTTT. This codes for CASSGGGDRGTGELFF.

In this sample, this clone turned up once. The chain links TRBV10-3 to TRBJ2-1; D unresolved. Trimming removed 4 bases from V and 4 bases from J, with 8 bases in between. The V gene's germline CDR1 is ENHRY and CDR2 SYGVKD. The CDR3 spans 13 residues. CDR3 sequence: CAISVLGYNEQFF. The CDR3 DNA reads TGTGCCATCAGTGTGCTCGGGTACAATGAGCAGTTCTTC.

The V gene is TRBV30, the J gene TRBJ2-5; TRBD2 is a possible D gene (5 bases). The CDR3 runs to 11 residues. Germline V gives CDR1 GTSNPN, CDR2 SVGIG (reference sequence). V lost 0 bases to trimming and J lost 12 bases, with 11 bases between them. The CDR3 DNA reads TGTGCCTGGAGTGTGAAGGAGGTGGAGTACTTC. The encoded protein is CAWSVKEVEYF. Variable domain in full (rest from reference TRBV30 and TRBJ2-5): SQTIHQWPATLVQPVGSPLSLECTVEGTSNPNLYWYRQAAGRGLQLLFYSVGIGQISSEVPQNLSASRPQDRQFILSSKKLLLSDSGFYLCAWSVKEVEYFGPGTRLLVL.

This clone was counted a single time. The DNA for the CDR3 is TGTGCCAGCAGCTTCCCCGGGACAGGGATCTACGAGCAGTACTTC. As protein: CASSFPGTGIYEQYF. This rearrangement joins TRBV7-9 to TRBJ2-7, with 9 bases matching TRBD1. Germline V gives CDR1 SEHNR, CDR2 FQNEAQ (reference sequence). Trimming cost V 3 bases and J 3 bases; bases outside gene matches: 6. The CDR3 spans 15 residues.

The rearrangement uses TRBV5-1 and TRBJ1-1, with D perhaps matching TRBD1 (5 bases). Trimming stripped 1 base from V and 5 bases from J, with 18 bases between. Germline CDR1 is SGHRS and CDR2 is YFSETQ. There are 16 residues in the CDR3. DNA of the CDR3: TGCGCCAGCAGCTTGTTAGGCAGGGTGGGGGAAACTGAAGCTTTCTTT. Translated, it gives CASSLLGRVGETEAFF.

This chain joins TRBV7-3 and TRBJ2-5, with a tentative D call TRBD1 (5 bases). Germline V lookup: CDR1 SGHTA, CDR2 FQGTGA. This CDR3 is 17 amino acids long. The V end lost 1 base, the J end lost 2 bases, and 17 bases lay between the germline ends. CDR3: CASSLRGRDGIQETQYF. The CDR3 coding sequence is TGTGCCAGCAGCTTAAGAGGCAGGGATGGGATTCAAGAGACCCAGTACTTC.

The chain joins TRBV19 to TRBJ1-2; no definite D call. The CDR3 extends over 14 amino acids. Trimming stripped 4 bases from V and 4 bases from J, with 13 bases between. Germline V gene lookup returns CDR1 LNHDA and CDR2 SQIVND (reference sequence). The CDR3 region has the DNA TGTGCCAGTAGTAGGGAAGCCGGTCCCTATGGCTACACCTTC. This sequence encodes CASSREAGPYGYTF.

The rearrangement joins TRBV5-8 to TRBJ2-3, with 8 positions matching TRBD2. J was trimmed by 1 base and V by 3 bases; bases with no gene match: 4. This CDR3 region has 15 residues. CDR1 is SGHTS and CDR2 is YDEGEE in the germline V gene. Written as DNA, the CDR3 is TGTGCCAGCAGCTCCAGTAGCGGGGGCACAGATACGCAGTATTTT. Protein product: CASSSSSGGTDTQYF.

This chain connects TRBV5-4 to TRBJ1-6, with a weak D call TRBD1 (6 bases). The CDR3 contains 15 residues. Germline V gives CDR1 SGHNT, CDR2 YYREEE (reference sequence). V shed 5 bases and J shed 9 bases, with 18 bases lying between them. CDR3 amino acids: CASREGQRQFSPLHF. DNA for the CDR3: TGTGCCAGCAGGGAGGGACAACGACAATTTTCACCCCTCCACTTT.

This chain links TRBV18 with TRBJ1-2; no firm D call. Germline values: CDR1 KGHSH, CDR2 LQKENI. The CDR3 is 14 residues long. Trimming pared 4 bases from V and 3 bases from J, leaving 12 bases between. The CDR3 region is CASSLGPQDYGYTF. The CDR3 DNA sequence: TGTGCCAGCTCACTAGGGCCGCAGGACTATGGCTACACCTTC.

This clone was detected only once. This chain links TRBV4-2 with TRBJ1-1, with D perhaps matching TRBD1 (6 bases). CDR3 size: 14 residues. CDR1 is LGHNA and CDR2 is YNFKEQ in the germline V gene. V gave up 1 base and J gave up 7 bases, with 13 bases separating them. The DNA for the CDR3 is TGTGCCAGCAGCCAAGGGACAGCTGCTTATGAAGCTTTCTTT. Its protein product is CASSQGTAAYEAFF.

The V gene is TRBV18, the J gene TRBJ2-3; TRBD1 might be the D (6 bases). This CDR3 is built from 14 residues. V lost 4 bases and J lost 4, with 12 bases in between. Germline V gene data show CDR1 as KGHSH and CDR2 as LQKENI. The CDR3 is CASSQDSSPDTQYF. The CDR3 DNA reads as TGTGCCAGCTCACAGGACAGCTCTCCAGATACGCAGTATTTT.

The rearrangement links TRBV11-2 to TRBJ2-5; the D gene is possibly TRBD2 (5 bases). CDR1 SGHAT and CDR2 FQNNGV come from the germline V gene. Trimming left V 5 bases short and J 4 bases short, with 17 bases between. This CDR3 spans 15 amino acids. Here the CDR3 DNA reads TGTGCCAGCAGCCCCGGACTGGGCACTCTAGAGACCCAGTACTTC. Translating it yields CASSPGLGTLETQYF.

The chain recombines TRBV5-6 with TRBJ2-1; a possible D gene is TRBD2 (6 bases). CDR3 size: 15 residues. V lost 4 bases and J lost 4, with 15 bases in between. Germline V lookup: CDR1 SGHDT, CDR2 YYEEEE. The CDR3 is CASSPRRGAYNEQFF. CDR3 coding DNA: TGTGCCAGCAGCCCCCGGCGGGGAGCGTACAATGAGCAGTTCTTC.

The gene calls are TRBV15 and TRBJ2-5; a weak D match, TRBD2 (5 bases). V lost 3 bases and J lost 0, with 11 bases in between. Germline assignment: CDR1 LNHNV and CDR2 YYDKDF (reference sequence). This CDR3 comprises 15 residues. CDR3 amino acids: CATSRDPGDQETQYF. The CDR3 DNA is TGTGCCACCAGCAGGGACCCCGGGGACCAAGAGACCCAGTACTTC.

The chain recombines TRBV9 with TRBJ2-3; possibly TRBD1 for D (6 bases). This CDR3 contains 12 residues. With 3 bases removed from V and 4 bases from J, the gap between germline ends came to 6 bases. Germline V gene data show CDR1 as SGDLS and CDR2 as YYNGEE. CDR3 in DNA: TGTGCCAGCAGCGAGGGGGCAGATACGCAGTATTTT. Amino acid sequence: CASSEGADTQYF.

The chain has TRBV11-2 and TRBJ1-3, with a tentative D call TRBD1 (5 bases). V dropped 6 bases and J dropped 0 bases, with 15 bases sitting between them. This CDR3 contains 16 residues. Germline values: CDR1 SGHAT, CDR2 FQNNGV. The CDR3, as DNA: TGTGCCAGCAGGTCCCTCCGGGGGAGCTCTGGAAACACCATATATTTT. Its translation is CASRSLRGSSGNTIYF.

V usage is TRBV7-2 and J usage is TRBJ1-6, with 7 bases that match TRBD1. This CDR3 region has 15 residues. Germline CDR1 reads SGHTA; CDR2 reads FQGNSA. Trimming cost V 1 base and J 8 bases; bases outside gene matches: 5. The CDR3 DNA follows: TGTGCCAGCAGCTTAGTTCCAGGGGGGGATTCACCCCTCCACTTT. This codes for CASSLVPGGDSPLHF.

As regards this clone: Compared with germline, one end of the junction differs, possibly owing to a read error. CDR3 sequence: CASSVDVNTGELFF. CDR3 sequence (DNA): TGTGCCAGCAGCGTAGACGTTAACACCGGGGAGCTGTTTTTT. V usage is TRBV11-2 and J usage is TRBJ2-2; D unresolved. CDR1 is SGHAT and CDR2 is FQNNGV in the germline V gene. This CDR3 is 14 amino acids long.

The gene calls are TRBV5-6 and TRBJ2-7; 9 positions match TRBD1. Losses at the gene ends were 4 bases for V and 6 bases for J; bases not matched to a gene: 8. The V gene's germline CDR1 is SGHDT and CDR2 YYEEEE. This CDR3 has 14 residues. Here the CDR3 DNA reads TGTGCCAGCAGCACCGGGACAGGGTTTGGCGAGCAGTACTTC. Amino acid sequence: CASSTGTGFGEQYF.